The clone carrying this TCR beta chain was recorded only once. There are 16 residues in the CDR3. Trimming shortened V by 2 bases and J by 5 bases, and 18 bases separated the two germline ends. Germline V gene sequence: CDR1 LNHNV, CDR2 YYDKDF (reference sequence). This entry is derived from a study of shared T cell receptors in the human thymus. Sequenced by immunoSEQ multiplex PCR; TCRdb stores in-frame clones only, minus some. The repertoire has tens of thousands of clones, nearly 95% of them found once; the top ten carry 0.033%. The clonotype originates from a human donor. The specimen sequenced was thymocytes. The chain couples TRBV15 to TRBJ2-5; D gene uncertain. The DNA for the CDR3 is TGTGCCACCAGCAGAAACTCAAGTCATCGGCAGGAGACCCAGTACTTC. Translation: CATSRNSSHRQETQYF. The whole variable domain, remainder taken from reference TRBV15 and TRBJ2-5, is DAMVIQNPRYQVTQFGKPVTLSCSQTLNHNVMYWYQQKSSQAPKLLFHYYDKDFNNEADTPDNFQSRRPNTSFCFLDIRSPGLGDTAMYLCATSRNSSHRQETQYFGPGTRLLVL.